The entry below gives a single T cell receptor (beta chain) sequence along with its context. Antigen: not known. Patients all relapsed after autologous stem cell transplantation, and there was variation in brentuximab vedotin exposure. Some clones are missing from TCRdb's copy, which holds only in-frame ones; the method was immunoSEQ multiplex PCR. This sample has some 93,000 clones, with roughly 92% found just once. This sample was taken from a study of PD-1 blockade in classical Hodgkin lymphoma. Study-level points and caveats: Reports described newly diagnosed patients as having lower baseline TCR diversity than healthy donors.

CDR3 size: 12 residues. V dropped 8 bases and J dropped 2 bases, with 11 bases sitting between them. CDR1 is GTSNPN and CDR2 is SVGIG in the germline V gene (reference sequence). This TCR was sampled from a human donor with classical Hodgkin lymphoma. The rearrangement uses TRBV30 and TRBJ2-3; the D gene could be TRBD1 or TRBD2 (6 bases each). The source material was peripheral blood mononuclear cells (PBMCs), sampled at baseline. DNA of the CDR3: TGTGCCGGAGGGGGGTACACAGATACGCAGTATTTT. It codes for CAGGGYTDTQYF.